Below, 30 T cell receptor beta chains from the same sample are listed, as sequenced in a study of cytomegalovirus exposure and HLA in healthy donors. Both 60 Vbeta primers and 13 Jbeta primers went into the PCR. Generated by immunoSEQ multiplex PCR, the TCRdb table keeps only in-frame clones and is missing some. The table has 100,000 or so clones, roughly 83% seen once. Input material: PBMCs. These receptors all come from a man between 18 and 35 years old in good health and CMV-seronegative.

The chain employs TRBV6-4 and TRBJ2-6; 9 positions match TRBD2. The length of the CDR3 is 16 residues. The trim removed 3 bases at V and 1 base at J, leaving 1 base unmatched. Per germline, CDR1 MRHNA and CDR2 SNTAGT. Written as DNA, the CDR3 is TGTGCCAGCAGTGAAACTAGCGGGTCTGGGGCCAACGTCCTGACTTTC. It specifies CASSETSGSGANVLTF.

J is TRBJ1-1 and V is TRBV5-1; the D gene is possibly TRBD1 (6 bases). The V gene's germline CDR1 is SGHRS and CDR2 YFSETQ. Trimming cost V 1 base and J 5 bases, with 12 bases left between them. This CDR3 contains 14 residues. The CDR3 region is CASSLRTDGTEAFF. CDR3 nucleotide sequence: TGCGCCAGCAGCTTGAGGACAGACGGGACTGAAGCTTTCTTT.

This sequence joins TRBV19 and TRBJ2-7; D might be TRBD2 (6 bases). Per the germline V gene, CDR1 is LNHDA and CDR2 is SQIVND (reference sequence). V was clipped by 6 bases and J by 3 bases, with 12 bases between them. The CDR3 is 13 residues long. The chain's CDR3 is CASSRTSLYEQYF. The CDR3 DNA follows: TGTGCCAGTAGCCGTACTAGCCTCTACGAGCAGTACTTC.

The chain uses TRBV9 and TRBJ2-5; 16 positions match TRBD2. Germline CDR1 reads SGDLS; CDR2 reads YYNGEE. The CDR3 spans 21 residues. J lost 2 bases, V lost 0 bases, and 13 bases had no gene match. This CDR3 is CASSVDVGTSGRGVRQETQYF. The CDR3 DNA is TGTGCCAGCAGCGTAGACGTTGGGACTAGCGGGAGGGGGGTGCGGCAAGAGACCCAGTACTTC.

J is TRBJ1-1 and V is TRBV27; a weak D match, TRBD1 (5 bases). Germline lookup yields CDR1 MNHEY and CDR2 SMNVEV (reference sequence). This CDR3 has 13 amino acids. Trimming removed 5 bases from V and 4 bases from J, with 11 bases in between. In DNA, the CDR3 is TGTGCCAGCAGTAGGGCAGGGCCCACTGAAGCTTTCTTT. Encoded protein: CASSRAGPTEAFF.

As regards this clone: Other DNA sequences in this sample translate to the same CDR3. This sequence joins TRBV27 and TRBJ1-1; D unresolved. The CDR3 is 13 residues long. The V gene's germline CDR1 is MNHEY and CDR2 SMNVEV (reference sequence). V lost 9 bases and J lost 11, with 22 bases in between. CDR3: CASSPVPVRKAFF. CDR3 DNA: TGTGCCAGTAGTCCCGTCCCGGTGAGAAAGGCTTTCTTT.

This clone has a single count. This sequence joins TRBV30 and TRBJ1-3, with D possibly being TRBD1 (6 bases). In germline, CDR1 is GTSNPN, CDR2 SVGIG (reference sequence). The CDR3 consists of 16 residues. The V end was cut by 0 bases, the J end by 5 bases, with 17 bases between. The CDR3: CAWSVKGRQARNTIYF. In nucleotides, the CDR3 is TGTGCCTGGAGTGTAAAAGGAAGACAGGCTAGAAACACCATATATTTT.

The rearrangement joins TRBV28 to TRBJ2-7, with a possible D match to TRBD1 (6 bases). Trimming left V 7 bases short and J 3 bases short, with 19 bases between. This CDR3 comprises 15 residues. CDR1 and CDR2 (germline): MDHEN, SYDVKM. The CDR3 DNA sequence: TGTGCCAGCACCTCAGGGGTGTTTGGGGTCTACGAGCAGTACTTC. Translating gives CASTSGVFGVYEQYF. Full variable domain (outside the CDR3, taken from reference TRBV28 and TRBJ2-7): DVKVTQSSRYLVKRTGEKVFLECVQDMDHENMFWYRQDPGLGLRLIYFSYDVKMKEKGDIPEGYSVSREKKERFSLILESASTNQTSMYLCASTSGVFGVYEQYFGPGTRLTVT.

The chain carries TRBV4-1 and TRBJ2-7; TRBD1 aligns across 9 bases. V shed 2 bases and J 7 bases; nucleotides not matched to a gene: 12. Germline CDR1 reads MGHRA; CDR2 reads YSYEKL. The CDR3 loop spans 16 amino acids. In DNA form, the CDR3 reads TGCGCCAGCAGCCAACCCCCCGGGACAGGGACGAGGGAGCAGTACTTC. Amino acids: CASSQPPGTGTREQYF.

The CDR3 reads CASSLAGGNRGYEQYF. CDR3 DNA: TGTGCCAGCAGCTTAGCCGGGGGAAATAGGGGCTACGAGCAGTACTTC. V gene TRBV7-9 combines with J gene TRBJ2-7; TRBD2 is a possible D gene (6 bases). CDR1 is SEHNR, CDR2 FQNEAQ, per germline (reference sequence). V was pared by 0 bases and J by 3 bases, with 15 bases between. The CDR3 runs 16 residues.

The sample holds a few counts of this clone. The chain has TRBV1 and TRBJ2-7; no check of the table's D call, TRBD2, against the DNA was made. TRBV1 is given as a pseudogene. This CDR3 has 16 amino acids. The CDR3 is CTSSHPGLAAANEQYF. The CDR3 DNA sequence: TGCACCAGCAGCCACCCGGGACTAGCGGCCGCCAACGAGCAGTACTTC.

CDR3 in amino acids: CASSARDRGKGYTF. The CDR3 DNA sequence: TGTGCCAGCAGTGCTAGGGACAGAGGAAAGGGCTACACCTTC. The chain uses TRBV6-1 and TRBJ1-2, with 7 bases that match TRBD1. The CDR3 loop spans 14 amino acids. J lost 8 bases, V lost 4 bases, and 10 bases had no gene match. CDR1 and CDR2 from the germline V gene are MNHNS and SASEGT.

The CDR3 loop reads CATTLRSYEQYF. CDR3 coding DNA: TGTGCCACCACTCTTCGAAGCTACGAGCAGTACTTC. The chain recombines TRBV7-9 with TRBJ2-7; no firm D call. V was pared by 10 bases and J by 3 bases, with 13 bases between. The CDR3 covers 12 residues. Germline CDR1 reads SEHNR; CDR2 reads FQNEAQ (reference sequence). Complete variable domain (other parts from reference TRBV7-9 and TRBJ2-7): DTGVSQNPRHKITKRGQNVTFRCDPISEHNRLYWYRQTLGQGPEFLTYFQNEAQLEKSRLLSDRFSAERPKGSFSTLEIQRTEQGDSAMYLCATTLRSYEQYFGPGTRLTVT.

The genes are TRBV5-1 and TRBJ1-6; D ambiguous. This CDR3 has 12 amino acids. V lost 5 bases and J lost 10, with 10 bases in between. CDR1 SGHRS and CDR2 YFSETQ come from the germline V gene. The CDR3 nucleotides read TGCGCCAGCAGTGCGGGTGGCTCACCCCTCCACTTT. Translated: CASSAGGSPLHF.

This clone was found once. V usage is TRBV27 and J usage is TRBJ2-7; TRBD2 aligns across 11 bases. Germline V gene sequence: CDR1 MNHEY, CDR2 SMNVEV (reference sequence). The CDR3 is 15 residues long. V was clipped by 1 base and J by 5 bases; unmatched bases: 4. The CDR3 DNA reads as TGTGCCAGCAGTTTATTAGCGGGAGGGCCCCACGAGCAGTACTTC. The encoded protein is CASSLLAGGPHEQYF.

The chain has TRBV6-5 and TRBJ2-7; unclear D gene. V was trimmed by 4 bases and J by 3 bases, leaving 4 bases between them. The germline V gene encodes CDR1 MNHEY and CDR2 SVGAGI. The CDR3 contains 11 residues. The CDR3 nucleotides are TGTGCCAGCAGTTCCAACTACGAGCAGTACTTC. Translating it yields CASSSNYEQYF.

The chain links TRBV19 to TRBJ2-1, with 8 bases identical to TRBD1. CDR3 length equals 14 residues. J gave up 4 bases and V 5 bases, and 4 bases lay outside the gene matches. CDR1 and CDR2 (germline): LNHDA, SQIVND (reference sequence). Written as DNA, the CDR3 is TGTGCCAGTAGTTCGGGGACAGGTTACAATGAGCAGTTCTTC. This sequence encodes CASSSGTGYNEQFF.

Details on this clone: This sample includes further DNA sequences coding for the same CDR3. The chain joins TRBV10-3 to TRBJ2-5, with 9 bases lining up with TRBD1. Germline values: CDR1 ENHRY, CDR2 SYGVKD. Trimming cost V 8 bases and J 0 bases; bases outside gene matches: 16. CDR3 length: 18 amino acids. As DNA, the CDR3 is TGTGCCATCGATTCGTACGGACAGGGGCCCTCCTACCAAGAGACCCAGTACTTC. Translated, it gives CAIDSYGQGPSYQETQYF.

The V gene is TRBV6-1, the J gene TRBJ1-2; 8 bases fit TRBD1. Germline V lookup: CDR1 MNHNS, CDR2 SASEGT. There are 13 residues in the CDR3. V was clipped by 1 base and J by 6 bases; unmatched bases: 1. Written as DNA, the CDR3 is TGTGCCAGCAGTGAAGAACAGGGGGATGGCTACACCTTC. Translated: CASSEEQGDGYTF.

J is TRBJ1-2 and V is TRBV5-6; 8 nucleotides agree with TRBD1. The CDR3 totals 16 residues. Germline V gene lookup returns CDR1 SGHDT and CDR2 YYEEEE. Trimming removed 7 bases from V and 0 bases from J; junction bases left unmatched: 11. The CDR3 nucleotides are TGTGCCAGCTTACCCCCCAGGGACAGGACTAACTATGGCTACACCTTC. Its translation is CASLPPRDRTNYGYTF.

The chain combines TRBV6-1 with TRBJ1-5; 7 bases are shared with TRBD1. This CDR3 spans 14 amino acids. The V gene's germline CDR1 is MNHNS and CDR2 SASEGT. With 4 bases clipped from V and 7 bases from J, the junction kept 7 bases outside the gene matches. CDR3 loop: CASSVTGSRQPQHF. The CDR3 DNA sequence: TGTGCCAGCAGTGTGACAGGGAGTCGGCAGCCCCAGCATTTT.

V is TRBV27 and J is TRBJ2-5; D gene uncertain. The CDR3 contains 16 residues. Trimming pared 1 base from V and 2 bases from J, leaving 14 bases between. Germline-derived CDR1 and CDR2 are MNHEY and SMNVEV (reference sequence). CDR3 in DNA: TGTGCCAGCAGTTTATTCCCTGGCGTCGGGCAAGAGACCCAGTACTTC. Translating gives CASSLFPGVGQETQYF.

V usage is TRBV6-5 and J usage is TRBJ1-2; 12 bases match TRBD1. CDR1 and CDR2 (germline): MNHEY, SVGAGI. This CDR3 is built from 14 residues. The trim removed 5 bases at V and 7 bases at J, leaving 5 bases unmatched. CDR3 loop: CASSTGQGAGGYTF. The CDR3 coding sequence is TGTGCCAGCAGTACGGGACAGGGGGCGGGTGGCTACACCTTC.

The chain couples TRBV18 to TRBJ1-2; 8 positions agree with TRBD1. From germline, CDR1 is KGHSH and CDR2 LQKENI. CDR3 length: 13 residues. Trimming cost V 6 bases and J 5 bases; bases outside gene matches: 5. The CDR3, as DNA: TGTGCCAGCTCCGGGACAGGCGGTTATGGCTACACCTTC. Protein sequence: CASSGTGGYGYTF.

The chain carries TRBV25-1 and TRBJ1-1; no clear D. Trimming left V 6 bases short and J 1 base short, with 9 bases between. Germline CDR1 reads MGHDK; CDR2 reads SYGVNS. There are 13 residues in the CDR3. CDR3 sequence reads: CASSATRNTEAFF. CDR3 bases: TGTGCCAGCAGCGCCACCAGGAACACTGAAGCTTTCTTT.

The count of this clone is one. The chain is built from TRBV13 and TRBJ1-1; D perhaps matches TRBD1 (5 bases). Germline-derived CDR1 and CDR2 are PRHDT and FYEKMQ (reference sequence). V was pared by 2 bases and J by 4 bases, with 11 bases between. The CDR3 loop spans 14 amino acids. The CDR3 DNA reads as TGTGCCAGCAGCTTACGCTCGGGGGGCACTGAAGCTTTCTTT. This encodes CASSLRSGGTEAFF.

The chain joins TRBV30 to TRBJ2-7, with D perhaps matching TRBD2 (6 bases). From germline, CDR1 is GTSNPN and CDR2 SVGIG (reference sequence). Trimming cost V 5 bases and J 4 bases, with 12 bases left between them. The CDR3 length is 12 residues. The CDR3 region is CAWAGSRYEQYF. The CDR3 nucleotides are TGTGCCTGGGCCGGGAGTCGTTACGAGCAGTACTTC.

This clone was counted between two and nine times. The chain recombines TRBV4-3 with TRBJ2-1, with 15 bases matching TRBD2. The germline gives CDR1 LGHNA, CDR2 YSLEER. This CDR3 is 19 amino acids long. V shed 4 bases and J 5 bases; nucleotides not matched to a gene: 12. The CDR3 loop is CASSRGGLAGGPRDNEQFF. The DNA for the CDR3 is TGCGCCAGCAGCCGAGGAGGACTAGCGGGAGGGCCAAGGGACAATGAGCAGTTCTTC.

This sequence joins TRBV4-3 and TRBJ2-5; perhaps TRBD2 as D (5 bases). The J call is in doubt because the DNA end fits TRBJ2-7 better. The CDR3 contains 13 residues. Germline CDR1 LGHNA, CDR2 YSLEER. CDR3 DNA: TGCGCCAGCAGCCACGGGATGGGCTACGAGCAGTACTTC. Residues: CASSHGMGYEQYF.

The chain has TRBV25-1 and TRBJ2-3; 11 bases fit TRBD2. The V gene end was trimmed by 2 bases and the J gene end by 1 base; junction bases not matched to a gene: 5. Looked up from germline, CDR1 is MGHDK and CDR2 is SYGVNS. The CDR3 totals 17 residues. The CDR3 region is CASSERRLAGRTDTQYF. CDR3 coding DNA: TGTGCCAGCAGTGAACGCCGACTAGCGGGGCGCACAGATACGCAGTATTTT.